Below, 4 T cell receptor beta chains from the same sample are listed, as sequenced in a study of shared clonotypes between healthy human individuals. Data came from immunoSEQ multiplex PCR; TCRdb stores just in-frame clones and leaves some out. The sample records roughly 2,300,000 clones, just under 95% being singletons. Sequenced input: naive CD4+ T cells from PBMCs. Subset described: CD45RA+ positively selected. The receptors here all came from a man aged 18 to 30 in good health. Some clones in this sample may be carry-over from other donors' samples.

V and J are TRBV14 and TRBJ1-1, with D maybe TRBD1 (6 bases). Germline values: CDR1 SGHDN, CDR2 FVKESK. This CDR3 has 16 amino acids. Between the trimmed V and J ends, which lost 4 bases and 5 bases, there was a span of 20 bases. The CDR3 nucleotides are TGTGCCAGCAGCCCCTACAGGGCTAGTGGATTGACTGAAGCTTTCTTT. It is translated as CASSPYRASGLTEAFF.

The rearrangement links TRBV5-1 to TRBJ2-5; 11 nucleotides match TRBD2. The germline gives CDR1 SGHRS, CDR2 YFSETQ. The CDR3 has 17 amino acids. Trimming cost V 2 bases and J 4 bases; bases outside gene matches: 10. The CDR3 sequence: CASSLPFLAGGIETQYF. The CDR3 nucleotides are TGCGCCAGCAGCTTACCCTTTCTAGCGGGAGGAATAGAGACCCAGTACTTC.

The chain has TRBV5-4 and TRBJ2-2; 10 nucleotides align to TRBD2. The J segment lost 4 bases and the V segment lost 0 bases, leaving 9 bases of the junction unmatched. The CDR3 length is 18 residues. Germline V CDR1 and CDR2: SGHNT, YYREEE (reference sequence). CDR3 coding DNA: TGTGCCAGCAGCTTGGCACCTAGCGGGAGTATGGTCACCGGGGAGCTGTTTTTT. Its protein product is CASSLAPSGSMVTGELFF.

This rearrangement joins TRBV27 to TRBJ2-7, with D unresolved. With 6 bases removed from V and 0 bases from J, the gap between germline ends came to 15 bases. CDR1 MNHEY and CDR2 SMNVEV come from the germline V gene (reference sequence). The CDR3 is 15 amino acids. The DNA of the CDR3 is TGTGCCAGCAGCCTAAAGTTAACAAGCTCCTACGAGCAGTACTTC. Residues: CASSLKLTSSYEQYF.